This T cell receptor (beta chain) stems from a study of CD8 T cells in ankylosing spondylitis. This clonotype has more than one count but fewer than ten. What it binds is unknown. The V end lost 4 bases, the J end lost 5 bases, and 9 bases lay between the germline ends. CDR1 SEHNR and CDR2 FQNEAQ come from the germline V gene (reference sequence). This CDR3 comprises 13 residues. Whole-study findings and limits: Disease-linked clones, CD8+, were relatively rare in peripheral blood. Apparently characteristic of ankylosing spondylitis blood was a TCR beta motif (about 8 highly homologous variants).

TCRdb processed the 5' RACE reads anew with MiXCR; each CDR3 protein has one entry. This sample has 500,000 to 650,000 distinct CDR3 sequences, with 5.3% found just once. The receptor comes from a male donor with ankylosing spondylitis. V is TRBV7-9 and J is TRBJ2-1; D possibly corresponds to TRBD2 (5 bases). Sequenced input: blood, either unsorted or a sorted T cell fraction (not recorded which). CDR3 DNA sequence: TGTGCCAGCAGCTCTAGCTGGAACAATGAGCAGTTCTTC. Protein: CASSSSWNNEQFF. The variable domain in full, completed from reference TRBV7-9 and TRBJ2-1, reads DTGVSQNPRHKITKRGQNVTFRCDPISEHNRLYWYRQTLGQGPEFLTYFQNEAQLEKSRLLSDRFSAERPKGSFSTLEIQRTEQGDSAMYLCASSSSWNNEQFFGPGTRLTVL.